The clone carrying this TCR beta chain was counted many times. This specimen comes from a study of identical twins. Trimming pared 7 bases from V and 7 bases from J, leaving 17 bases between. CDR3 length equals 14 residues. Germline lookup yields CDR1 SGHRS and CDR2 YFSETQ. The cDNA had a unique molecular identifier and a template-switch universal primer site. TCRdb fed the 5' RACE reads into MiXCR, producing one record per CDR3 protein. Among fewer than 900,000 distinct CDR3 sequences, approximately 21% were seen once, and the ten largest hold roughly 4%. These same records also appear under a second study, on T cells expressing NK-cell markers. From that study: The TCR beta repertoires were obtained from sorted CD3+CD56+NKG2C+, CD3+CD56+NKG2C- and CD3+CD56-NKG2C+ T cells. Among the eight sequenced donors, seven tested HCMV-seropositive and one tested seronegative. These clonotypes additionally ranked first within the CD3+CD56-NKG2C+ fraction of four donors.

The source material was PBMCs. The chain links TRBV5-1 to TRBJ2-2; unclear D gene. This TCR came from a woman younger than 35 in good health. The CDR3 spells CASRLKLLDGELFF. The CDR3 DNA is TGCGCCAGCCGTCTCAAGCTTCTGGACGGGGAGCTGTTTTTT.